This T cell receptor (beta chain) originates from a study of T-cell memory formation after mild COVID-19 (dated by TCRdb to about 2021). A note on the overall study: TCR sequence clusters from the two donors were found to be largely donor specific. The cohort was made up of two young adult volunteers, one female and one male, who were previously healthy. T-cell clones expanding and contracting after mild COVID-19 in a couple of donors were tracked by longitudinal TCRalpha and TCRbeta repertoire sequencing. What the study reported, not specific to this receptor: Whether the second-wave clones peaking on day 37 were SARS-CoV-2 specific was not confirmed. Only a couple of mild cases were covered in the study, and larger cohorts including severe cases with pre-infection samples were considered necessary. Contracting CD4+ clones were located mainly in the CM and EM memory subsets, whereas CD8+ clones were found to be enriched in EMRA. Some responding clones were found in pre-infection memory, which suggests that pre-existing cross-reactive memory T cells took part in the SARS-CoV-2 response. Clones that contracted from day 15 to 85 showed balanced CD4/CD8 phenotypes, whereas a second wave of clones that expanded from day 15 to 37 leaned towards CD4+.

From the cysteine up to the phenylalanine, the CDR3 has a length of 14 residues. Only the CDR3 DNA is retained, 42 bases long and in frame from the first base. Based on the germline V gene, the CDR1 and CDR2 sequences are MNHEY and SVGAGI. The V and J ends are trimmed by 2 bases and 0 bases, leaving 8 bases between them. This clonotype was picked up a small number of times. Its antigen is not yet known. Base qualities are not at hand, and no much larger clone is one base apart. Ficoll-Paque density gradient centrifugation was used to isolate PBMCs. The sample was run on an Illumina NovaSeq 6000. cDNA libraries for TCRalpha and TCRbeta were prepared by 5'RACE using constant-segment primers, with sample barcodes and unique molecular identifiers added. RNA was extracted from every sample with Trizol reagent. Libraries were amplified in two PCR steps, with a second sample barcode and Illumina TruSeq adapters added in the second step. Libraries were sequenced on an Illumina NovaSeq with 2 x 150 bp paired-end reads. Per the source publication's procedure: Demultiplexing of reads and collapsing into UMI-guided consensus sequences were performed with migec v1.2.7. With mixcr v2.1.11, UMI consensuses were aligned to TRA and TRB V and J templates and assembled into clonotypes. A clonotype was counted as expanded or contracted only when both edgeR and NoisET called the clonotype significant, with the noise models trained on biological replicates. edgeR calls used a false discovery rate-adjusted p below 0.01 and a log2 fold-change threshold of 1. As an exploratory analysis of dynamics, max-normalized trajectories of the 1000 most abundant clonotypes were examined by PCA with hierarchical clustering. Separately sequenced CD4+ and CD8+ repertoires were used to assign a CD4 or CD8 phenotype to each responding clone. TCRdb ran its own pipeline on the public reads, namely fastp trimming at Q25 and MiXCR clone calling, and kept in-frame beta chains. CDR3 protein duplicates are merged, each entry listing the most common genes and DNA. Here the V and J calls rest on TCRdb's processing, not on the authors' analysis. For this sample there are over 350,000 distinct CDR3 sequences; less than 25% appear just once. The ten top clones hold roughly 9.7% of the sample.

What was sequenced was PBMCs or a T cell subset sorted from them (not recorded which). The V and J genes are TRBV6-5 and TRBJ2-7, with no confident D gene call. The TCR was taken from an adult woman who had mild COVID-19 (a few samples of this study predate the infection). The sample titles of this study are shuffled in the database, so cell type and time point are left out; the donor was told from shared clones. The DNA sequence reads TGTGCCAGCAGTTACCGGGCAGACTCCTACGAGCAGTACTTC. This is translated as CASSYRADSYEQYF.